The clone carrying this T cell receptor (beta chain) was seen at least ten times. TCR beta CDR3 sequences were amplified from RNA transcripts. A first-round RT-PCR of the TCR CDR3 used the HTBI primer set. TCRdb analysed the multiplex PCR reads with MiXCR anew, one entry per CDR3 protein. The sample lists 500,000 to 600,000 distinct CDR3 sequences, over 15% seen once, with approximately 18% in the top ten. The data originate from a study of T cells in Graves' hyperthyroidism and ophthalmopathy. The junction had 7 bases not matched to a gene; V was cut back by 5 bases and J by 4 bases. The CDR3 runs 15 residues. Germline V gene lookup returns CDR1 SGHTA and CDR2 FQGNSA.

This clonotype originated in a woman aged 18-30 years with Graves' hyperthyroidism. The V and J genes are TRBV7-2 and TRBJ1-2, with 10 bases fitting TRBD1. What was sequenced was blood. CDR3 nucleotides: TGTGCCAGCAGCAAAGTGGGACAGGGGATCTATGGCTACACCTTC. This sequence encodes CASSKVGQGIYGYTF.